The next 11 T cell receptor beta chains were all read from a single sample in a study of immune heterogeneity within non-small cell lung tumors. For each sample, template was around 650 ng of bulk tumor genomic DNA. The authors collected several far-apart biopsies from each primary tumor during surgery. Undergoing curative surgery were patients whose non-small cell lung cancer was untreated and newly diagnosed. With 32 V and 13 J primers, multiplex PCR amplified the TCR beta CDR3. A single record per CDR3 protein comes from TCRdb applying MiXCR to the multiplex PCR reads. The data hold around 29,000 distinct CDR3 sequences, with 25% to 30% observed a single time. Sequencing was done on a sample of lung tumor tissue. These receptors were taken from a man aged 40-49 years with non-small cell lung cancer.

This chain links TRBV12-5 with TRBJ2-2; the D gene is possibly TRBD2 (5 bases). This CDR3 has 16 amino acids. Per the germline V gene, CDR1 is LGHNT and CDR2 is FRNRAP. Trimming took 0 bases from V and 0 from J, leaving 8 bases between them. CDR3 nucleotides: TGTGCTAGTGGTTTGGTAGGGAGAGCGAACACCGGGGAGCTGTTTTTT. It codes for CASGLVGRANTGELFF. The whole variable domain, filled in from reference TRBV12-5 and TRBJ2-2, reads DARVTQTPRHKVTEMGQEVTMRCQPILGHNTVFWYRQTMMQGLELLAYFRNRAPLDDSGMPKDRFSAEMPDATLATLKIQPSEPRDSAVYFCASGLVGRANTGELFFGEGSRLTVL.

The V call is TRBV28, the J call TRBJ2-7; 10 positions match TRBD2. The CDR3 spans 16 residues. V shed 5 bases and J 2 bases; nucleotides not matched to a gene: 9. The germline gives CDR1 MDHEN, CDR2 SYDVKM. CDR3 sequence reads: CASSPHVSGRAYEQYF. The CDR3 DNA reads as TGTGCCAGCAGTCCCCACGTCAGCGGGAGGGCCTACGAGCAGTACTTC.

This clonotype was detected many times. J is TRBJ1-3 and V is TRBV2; D gene uncertain. The CDR3 extends over 15 amino acids. CDR1 is SNHLY, CDR2 FYNNEI, per germline. V lost 3 bases to trimming and J lost 0 bases, with 9 bases between them. The CDR3 DNA reads TGTGCCAGCAGTGAGACAAGACTCTCTGGAAACACCATATATTTT. Translation gives CASSETRLSGNTIYF. The full variable domain, completed using reference TRBV2 and TRBJ1-3, is EPEVTQTPSHQVTQMGQEVILRCVPISNHLYFYWYRQILGQKVEFLVSFYNNEISEKSEIFDDQFSVERPDGSNFTLKIRSTKLEDSAMYFCASSETRLSGNTIYFGEGSWLTVV.

The chain carries TRBV10-3 and TRBJ2-2, with 11 bases lining up with TRBD1. Trimming removed 8 bases from V and 7 bases from J; junction bases left unmatched: 6. CDR3 length equals 14 residues. The germline CDR1 and CDR2 sequences are ENHRY and SYGVKD. CDR3 residues: CAISPGQGVGELFF. The CDR3 region has the DNA TGTGCCATCTCTCCGGGACAGGGGGTCGGGGAGCTGTTTTTT.

Regarding this clonotype: Possible read error: a much larger clone is one base away. The chain combines TRBV10-3 with TRBJ2-7, with D perhaps TRBD2 (6 bases). Looked up from germline, CDR1 is ENHRY and CDR2 is SYGVKD. The CDR3 runs to 14 residues. In nucleotides, the CDR3 is TGTACCATCAGTGAGGGGAGCGGGCTCTACGAGCAGTACTTC. Amino acids: CTISEGSGLYEQYF.

Comment on this clonotype: A junction boundary mismatches the germline segment, possibly from a read error. The J gene is TRBJ2-1, the V gene TRBV7-8; either TRBD1 or TRBD2 may fit D (7 bases each). The germline CDR1 and CDR2 sequences are SGHVS and FQNEAQ. The CDR3 is made up of 12 amino acids. The chain's CDR3 is CDSSLEAGQTFF. For the CDR3, the DNA is TGTGACAGCAGCTTAGAAGCGGGACAGACGTTCTTC.

The gene calls are TRBV4-3 and TRBJ2-7; D gene ambiguous. The V gene's germline CDR1 is LGHNA and CDR2 YSLEER. CDR3 length: 12 residues. Trimming left V 0 bases short and J 8 bases short, with 8 bases between. CDR3 DNA sequence: TGCGCCAGCAGCCAAGATTCCACCCAGCAGTACTTC. Its protein is CASSQDSTQQYF.

This clonotype was seen repeatedly, ten times or more. V is TRBV6-2 or TRBV6-3 and J is TRBJ2-7; no reliable D call. The germline V gene encodes CDR1 MNHEY and CDR2 SVGEGT. V was trimmed by 5 bases and J by 3 bases, leaving 5 bases between them. This CDR3 region has 11 residues. CDR3 nucleotide sequence: TGTGCCAGCAGTCAATACTACGAGCAGTACTTC. Its translation: CASSQYYEQYF.

The V gene is TRBV6-1, the J gene TRBJ1-4, with D maybe TRBD1 (5 bases). Germline CDR1 is MNHNS and CDR2 is SASEGT. This CDR3 has 14 amino acids. With 4 bases removed from V and 5 bases from J, the gap between germline ends came to 11 bases. The DNA of the CDR3 is TGTGCCAGCAGTGTCCGGGACGCCAATGAAAAACTGTTTTTT. It yields the protein CASSVRDANEKLFF.

The chain joins TRBV24-1 to TRBJ1-5; TRBD1 might be the D (6 bases). The germline gives CDR1 KGHDR, CDR2 SFDVKD. The length of the CDR3 is 13 residues. Trimming shortened V by 7 bases and J by 5 bases, and 11 bases separated the two germline ends. The DNA of the CDR3 is TGTGCCACCAGGAACAGGGAAGATCAGCCCCAGCATTTT. Amino acid sequence: CATRNREDQPQHF.

This clonotype has more than one count but fewer than ten. The V call is TRBV5-5, the J call TRBJ1-2; D not certain. The V gene lost 0 bases and the J gene lost 4 bases, with 13 bases spanning the gap. The CDR3 sequence is 15 residues long. CDR1 SGHKS and CDR2 YYEKEE come from the germline V gene (reference sequence). CDR3 in DNA: TGTGCCAGCAGCTTGGAGGCCAGCACCTTCTATGGCTACACCTTC. Protein sequence: CASSLEASTFYGYTF.